The next 29 T cell receptor beta chains were all read from a single sample in a study of T cell repertoires in cytomegalovirus infection. From the reads, TCRdb called clonotypes with MiXCR, one entry per CDR3 protein. The repertoire consists of 570,000 or so distinct CDR3 sequences, with 35% to 50% occurring once and the leading ten covering 48%. The antigens for these receptors are not known. The specimen comprised cultured PBMCs, sampled from culture after CMV antigen stimulation. The receptors originated from a human donor in good health (CMV status not recorded). Some clones in this sample may be carry-over from other donors' samples.

This clonotype was seen more than once but under ten times. The chain employs TRBV6-5 and TRBJ2-5; no clear D gene. Trimming cost V 4 bases and J 5 bases, with 11 bases left between them. Germline values: CDR1 MNHEY, CDR2 SVGAGI. There are 13 residues in the CDR3. The CDR3 sequence: CASSFPGSETQYF. The CDR3 DNA is TGTGCCAGCAGTTTCCCGGGTTCCGAGACCCAGTACTTC.

The chain combines TRBV2 with TRBJ1-1, with unresolved D. CDR1 is SNHLY and CDR2 is FYNNEI in the germline V gene. The CDR3 totals 15 residues. The V end was cut by 0 bases, the J end by 2 bases, with 10 bases between. CDR3 nucleotides: TGTGCCAGCAGTGAAGCCAACCCATCAAACACTGAAGCTTTCTTT. Protein: CASSEANPSNTEAFF.

The rearrangement joins TRBV2 to TRBJ1-2; possibly TRBD1 for D (5 bases). Germline CDR1 and CDR2: SNHLY and FYNNEI. The CDR3 runs to 13 residues. The V gene lost 8 bases and the J gene lost 4 bases, with 14 bases spanning the gap. CDR3 in amino acids: CASGGDGFYGYTF. CDR3 in DNA: TGTGCCAGCGGCGGGGACGGCTTCTATGGCTACACCTTC.

V usage is TRBV10-1 and J usage is TRBJ2-1; either TRBD1 or TRBD2 may fit D (5 bases each). Deletions cut 11 bases from V and 10 bases from J, with 18 bases between. Looked up from germline, CDR1 is WNHNN and CDR2 is SYGVQD (reference sequence). The CDR3 runs to 12 residues. CDR3 nucleotide sequence: TGCGCCTGCTCCTCGGGACCATGGGAGCAGTTCTTC. Protein product: CACSSGPWEQFF.

The chain has TRBV19 and TRBJ1-6; D is perhaps TRBD1 (5 bases). Germline V gene lookup returns CDR1 LNHDA and CDR2 SQIVND (reference sequence). This CDR3 is built from 15 residues. V lost 7 bases and J 7 bases, leaving 17 bases between the germline ends. This CDR3 is CASKIPSGGNSPLHF. The CDR3 region has the DNA TGTGCCAGTAAGATACCCTCGGGGGGGAATTCACCCCTCCACTTT.

The CDR3 DNA sequence: TGTGCCATCAGTGAGTTCGGGGGGACGAACACCGGGGAGCTGTTTTTT. The encoded protein is CAISEFGGTNTGELFF. The chain has TRBV10-3 and TRBJ2-2; the match to TRBD2 covers 7 bases. The length of the CDR3 is 16 residues. Germline V gene lookup returns CDR1 ENHRY and CDR2 SYGVKD. V lost 1 base and J lost 0; bases outside the gene matches: 2.

This clonotype has only a few counts. The V and J genes are TRBV7-2 and TRBJ2-5; D might be TRBD2 (7 bases). CDR3 length: 13 residues. Trimming removed 5 bases at V and 5 bases at J, with 12 bases between. Germline V gene data show CDR1 as SGHTA and CDR2 as FQGNSA. The CDR3 protein is CASSRGAQETQYF. DNA for the CDR3: TGTGCCAGCAGCCGGGGGGCCCAGGAGACCCAGTACTTC.

The chain carries TRBV4-1 and TRBJ1-1, with D uncertain. Germline V CDR1 and CDR2: MGHRA, YSYEKL. V lost 0 bases and J 0 bases, leaving 5 bases between the germline ends. This CDR3 is built from 14 residues. CDR3 bases: TGCGCCAGCAGCCAAGATAGTCTGAACACTGAAGCTTTCTTT. This sequence encodes CASSQDSLNTEAFF.

V gene TRBV6-6 combines with J gene TRBJ2-1; the match to TRBD1 covers 12 bases. The CDR3 runs 15 residues. Losses at the gene ends were 8 bases for V and 5 bases for J; bases not matched to a gene: 7. The germline V gene encodes CDR1 MNHNY and CDR2 SVGAGI (reference sequence). In nucleotides, the CDR3 is TGTGCCAGCTCGTACGGGACAGGGGGCCACAATGAGCAGTTCTTC. Its translation is CASSYGTGGHNEQFF.

This clonotype showed up just a few times. This rearrangement joins TRBV6-6 to TRBJ1-1; D remains unclear. CDR3 length: 12 residues. V gave up 0 bases and J gave up 5 bases, with 4 bases separating them. Germline-derived CDR1 and CDR2 are MNHNY and SVGAGI (reference sequence). CDR3 bases: TGTGCCAGCAGTTACTCGAATACTGAAGCTTTCTTT. It translates to CASSYSNTEAFF.

V and J are TRBV18 and TRBJ1-2; 7 nucleotides line up with TRBD1. CDR1 and CDR2 from the germline V gene are KGHSH and LQKENI. V lost 0 bases to trimming and J lost 2 bases; unmatched junction nucleotides: 6. This CDR3 is 16 amino acids long. The chain's CDR3 is CASSPPRGGLNYGYTF. Written as DNA, the CDR3 is TGTGCCAGCTCACCACCGCGAGGGGGCTTAAACTATGGCTACACCTTC. The entire variable domain, with the rest obtained from reference TRBV18 and TRBJ1-2, is as follows: NAGVMQNPRHLVRRRGQEARLRCSPMKGHSHVYWYRQLPEEGLKFMVYLQKENIIDESGMPKERFSAEFPKEGPSILRIQQVVRGDSAAYFCASSPPRGGLNYGYTFGSGTRLTVV.

V usage is TRBV12-3 or TRBV12-4 and J usage is TRBJ1-3; D is ambiguous. CDR3 length: 15 residues. Trimming pared 2 bases from V and 2 bases from J, leaving 10 bases between. CDR3 bases: TGTGCCAGCAGTTTAACGGGGAAAGCTGGAAACACCATATATTTT. This sequence encodes CASSLTGKAGNTIYF.

This clonotype showed up just a few times. This chain connects TRBV19 to TRBJ1-5; D remains unclear. Germline V lookup: CDR1 LNHDA, CDR2 SQIVND (reference sequence). The V and J ends lost 0 bases and 8 bases respectively, with 5 bases between them. CDR3 length: 12 residues. Written as DNA, the CDR3 is TGTGCCAGTAGTATAGATCTCAAGCCCCAGCATTTT. Its protein product is CASSIDLKPQHF.

This clonotype has more than one count but fewer than ten. The genes are TRBV11-3 and TRBJ2-1, with 8 bases matching TRBD2. V shed 8 bases and J 2 bases; nucleotides not matched to a gene: 11. This CDR3 is built from 16 residues. Germline CDR1 is SGHNT and CDR2 is YENEEA. DNA of the CDR3: TGTGCCAGCGCCGACGGGAGGGGGGGGGCCTACAATGAGCAGTTCTTC. Its protein is CASADGRGGAYNEQFF.

Only a few counts were recorded for this clonotype. CDR3: CASSQGVRRGPSEAFF. The DNA of the CDR3 is TGCGCCAGCAGCCAAGGGGTCCGACGAGGGCCCTCTGAAGCTTTCTTT. The gene calls are TRBV4-3 and TRBJ1-1; the D is unclear. Germline V gives CDR1 LGHNA, CDR2 YSLEER. This CDR3 comprises 16 residues. The V gene lost 1 base and the J gene lost 6 bases, with 18 bases spanning the gap.

This chain uses TRBV20-1 with TRBJ2-7; tentative D call: TRBD1 (6 bases). The germline V and J ends were trimmed by 0 bases and 12 bases, with 15 bases remaining between them. Germline V CDR1 and CDR2: DFQATT, SNEGSKA (reference sequence). This CDR3 comprises 12 residues. The chain's CDR3 is CSAREIGTRLYF. The CDR3 DNA reads TGCAGTGCTAGAGAGATTGGGACAAGACTGTACTTC.

This clonotype was counted a few times. V usage is TRBV25-1 and J usage is TRBJ2-5; D is ambiguous. V was shortened by 4 bases and J by 4 bases, with 4 bases between the two germline ends. The V gene's germline CDR1 is MGHDK and CDR2 SYGVNS. The CDR3 runs to 11 residues. The CDR3 sequence is CASSVSETQYF. CDR3 nucleotide sequence: TGTGCCAGCAGTGTGTCAGAGACCCAGTACTTC.

The chain couples TRBV15 to TRBJ2-1; D gene ambiguous. V was shortened by 5 bases and J by 6 bases, with 11 bases between the two germline ends. There are 13 residues in the CDR3. Germline V gene lookup returns CDR1 LNHNV and CDR2 YYDKDF (reference sequence). DNA for the CDR3: TGTGCCACCAGCCCAACAAAGGCCAATGAGCAGTTCTTC. Residues: CATSPTKANEQFF.

The chain couples TRBV7-4 to TRBJ1-2; D unclear. Per the germline V gene, CDR1 is SGHVT and CDR2 is SQSDAQ. V was cut by 5 bases and J by 4 bases, with 8 bases left in between. The CDR3 extends over 12 amino acids. CDR3 coding DNA: TGTGCCAGCAGCCACGGGGTCTATGGCTACACCTTC. As protein: CASSHGVYGYTF.

In its sample, this clonotype was seen a few times. The J gene is TRBJ2-7, the V gene TRBV18; TRBD1 might be the D (6 bases). The V gene lost 3 bases and the J gene lost 0 bases, with 9 bases spanning the gap. The length of the CDR3 is 14 residues. The germline CDR1 and CDR2 sequences are KGHSH and LQKENI. The CDR3 DNA reads as TGTGCCAGCTCACCTGACAGGCCCTCCTACGAGCAGTACTTC. Its translation: CASSPDRPSYEQYF.

This clonotype was seen only a few times. The chain recombines TRBV6-2 or TRBV6-3 with TRBJ2-7; no clear D gene. Trimming stripped 6 bases from V and 7 bases from J, with 16 bases between. The CDR3 extends over 13 amino acids. Germline values: CDR1 MNHEY, CDR2 SVGEGT. This chain's CDR3 is CASRTRRTREQYF. The DNA for the CDR3 is TGTGCCAGCAGGACCAGGAGAACGAGGGAGCAGTACTTC.

The V gene is TRBV6-5, the J gene TRBJ2-2; D is ambiguous. This CDR3 is built from 14 residues. V shed 8 bases and J shed 0 bases, with 10 bases lying between them. The germline V gene encodes CDR1 MNHEY and CDR2 SVGAGI. The CDR3 spells CASLGRTNTGELFF. CDR3 in DNA: TGTGCCAGCCTCGGACGGACGAACACCGGGGAGCTGTTTTTT.

This sequence joins TRBV10-3 and TRBJ2-7, with D hard to call. The V gene lost 7 bases and the J gene lost 3 bases, with 10 bases spanning the gap. Germline CDR1 and CDR2: ENHRY and SYGVKD. CDR3 length: 12 amino acids. The CDR3, as DNA: TGTGCCATCACCTCCGGTCACTACGAGCAGTACTTC. Protein product: CAITSGHYEQYF.

The J gene is TRBJ1-1, the V gene TRBV7-2; no reliable D call. This CDR3 has 13 residues. Trimming took 2 bases from V and 4 from J, leaving 8 bases between them. In germline, CDR1 is SGHTA, CDR2 FQGNSA. CDR3 sequence (DNA): TGTGCCAGCAGCTTAACGATGGGCACTGAAGCTTTCTTT. Residues: CASSLTMGTEAFF.

The V and J genes are TRBV11-2 and TRBJ2-1, with D perhaps given as TRBD1 or TRBD2 (5 bases each). Trimming left V 1 base short and J 1 base short, with 8 bases between. The CDR3 extends over 15 amino acids. Germline CDR1 is SGHAT and CDR2 is FQNNGV. CDR3 coding DNA: TGTGCCAGCAGCTTAGGGGGGAAATCCTACAATGAGCAGTTCTTC. Its protein is CASSLGGKSYNEQFF.

The sample holds a few counts of this clonotype. The chain uses TRBV7-2 and TRBJ2-5; maybe TRBD2 (5 bases). V lost 4 bases and J lost 5, with 14 bases in between. Germline V gene lookup returns CDR1 SGHTA and CDR2 FQGNSA. This CDR3 comprises 14 residues. In DNA, the CDR3 is TGTGCCAGCAGCTCGAGGGAGTCTGGGGAGACCCAGTACTTC. It specifies CASSSRESGETQYF.

The J gene is TRBJ2-6, the V gene TRBV27; D possibly corresponds to TRBD1 (5 bases). CDR3 length equals 17 residues. Trimming stripped 3 bases from V and 4 bases from J, with 16 bases between. Germline values: CDR1 MNHEY, CDR2 SMNVEV (reference sequence). The CDR3 coding sequence is TGTGCCAGCAGTTTTATAGTGGGGCTTAAGGGGGCCAACGTCCTGACTTTC. Protein product: CASSFIVGLKGANVLTF.

The V and J genes are TRBV6-1 and TRBJ2-3, with 12 bases lining up with TRBD2. Trimming removed 7 bases from V and 10 bases from J; junction bases left unmatched: 9. Germline-derived CDR1 and CDR2 are MNHNS and SASEGT. This CDR3 spans 14 amino acids. The CDR3 here is CASISGTSGSPQYF. The CDR3 region has the DNA TGTGCCAGCATCTCCGGGACTAGCGGGTCTCCGCAGTATTTT.

This clonotype was observed at least ten times. The chain has TRBV11-2 and TRBJ2-3; the match to TRBD2 covers 8 bases. This CDR3 contains 16 residues. Unmatched junction bases numbered 7, after V lost 1 base and J lost 4 bases. Germline V gene sequence: CDR1 SGHAT, CDR2 FQNNGV. CDR3 protein: CASSLVGGGQPDTQYF. The CDR3 DNA is TGTGCCAGCAGCTTAGTGGGCGGGGGGCAGCCAGATACGCAGTATTTT.